Shown below are 13 T cell receptor beta chains from a single sample sequenced in a study of blood T cell repertoires in COVID-19. Clones were read by immunoSEQ multiplex PCR, and TCRdb kept only the in-frame ones, dropping some. The repertoire has roughly 55,000 clones, 80% to 95% of them found once; the top ten carry roughly an eighth. The sequencing input was peripheral blood. These receptors were collected from a human donor with active COVID-19. The donor label of this sample is uncertain.

The rearrangement links TRBV6-5 to TRBJ2-2; 9 bases are shared with TRBD1. V trimming: 7 bases; J trimming: 5 bases; junction bases outside the gene matches: 5. Germline CDR1 is MNHEY and CDR2 is SVGAGI. The CDR3 runs 14 residues. The CDR3: CASTRTGATGELFF. Here the CDR3 DNA reads TGTGCCAGCACCCGGACAGGGGCAACCGGGGAGCTGTTTTTT.

The genes are TRBV19 and TRBJ2-1; 9 bases fit TRBD2. V trimming: 5 bases; J trimming: 3 bases; junction bases outside the gene matches: 8. The germline gives CDR1 LNHDA, CDR2 SQIVND (reference sequence). The CDR3 extends over 16 amino acids. The CDR3 spells CASSPAGLAYYNEQFF. The CDR3 DNA is TGTGCCAGTAGTCCCGCCGGACTAGCGTACTACAATGAGCAGTTCTTC.

Only one count was recorded for this clone. The chain joins TRBV6-5 to TRBJ2-2, with TRBD1 matching over 9 bases. The CDR3 has 15 residues. V was clipped by 2 bases and J by 6 bases; unmatched bases: 4. CDR1 and CDR2 from the germline V gene are MNHEY and SVGAGI. CDR3 amino acids: CASSYGDRAAGELFF. The CDR3 nucleotides are TGTGCCAGCAGTTACGGGGACAGGGCGGCCGGGGAGCTGTTTTTT.

V usage is TRBV5-8 and J usage is TRBJ1-1; 8 bases line up with TRBD1. Germline values: CDR1 SGHTS, CDR2 YDEGEE. V was clipped by 4 bases and J by 1 base; unmatched bases: 6. CDR3 length: 15 residues. CDR3 sequence: CASSLYRGGNTEAFF. CDR3 nucleotide sequence: TGTGCCAGCAGCCTTTACAGGGGGGGGAACACTGAAGCTTTCTTT.

The rearrangement uses TRBV27 and TRBJ2-2; 8 bases map to TRBD2. Trimming at V came to 6 bases and at J to 1 base, leaving 1 base not matched to a gene. This CDR3 is 14 amino acids long. Per the germline V gene, CDR1 is MNHEY and CDR2 is SMNVEV (reference sequence). The DNA for the CDR3 is TGTGCCAGCAGGGGACTAGGGAACACCGGGGAGCTGTTTTTT. This codes for CASRGLGNTGELFF.

The chain is built from TRBV5-1 and TRBJ2-1; 14 bases align to TRBD2. The CDR3 consists of 16 residues. Germline V gene lookup returns CDR1 SGHRS and CDR2 YFSETQ. V trimming: 4 bases; J trimming: 9 bases; junction bases outside the gene matches: 9. CDR3 residues: CASSPRTSGGTIEQFF. The CDR3, as DNA: TGCGCCAGCAGCCCACGGACTAGCGGGGGGACAATTGAGCAGTTCTTC.

The rearrangement links TRBV11-3 to TRBJ2-2; weak D call: TRBD1 (6 bases). This CDR3 spans 13 amino acids. The germline V gene encodes CDR1 SGHNT and CDR2 YENEEA. V lost 5 bases and J 4 bases, leaving 8 bases between the germline ends. Here the CDR3 reads CASSQQGTGELFF. The CDR3, as DNA: TGTGCCAGCAGCCAACAGGGCACCGGGGAGCTGTTTTTT.

This rearrangement joins TRBV11-2 to TRBJ2-7; 7 bases are a match to TRBD1. The CDR3 has 14 amino acids. Germline V gene sequence: CDR1 SGHAT, CDR2 FQNNGV. The V and J ends lost 8 bases and 13 bases, in that order; junction bases with no gene match: 20. CDR3 sequence reads: CASAWGTDAILNYF. CDR3 bases: TGTGCCAGCGCATGGGGGACAGATGCAATTTTGAACTACTTC.

The chain employs TRBV7-3 and TRBJ1-1; D is possibly TRBD1 (6 bases). V lost 6 bases to trimming and J lost 6 bases, with 11 bases between them. CDR3 length: 12 residues. Germline assignment: CDR1 SGHTA and CDR2 FQGTGA. The CDR3 nucleotides are TGTGCCAGCAGTCCCACAGGGCCTGAAGCTTTCTTT. It yields the protein CASSPTGPEAFF.

This sequence joins TRBV3-1 (or the pseudogene TRBV3-2) and TRBJ2-3; a possible D gene is TRBD1 (5 bases). CDR3 length: 15 residues. The V and J ends lost 1 base and 4 bases respectively, with 12 bases between them. CDR1 is LGHDT and CDR2 is YNNKEL in the germline V gene (reference sequence). CDR3 nucleotide sequence: TGTGCCAGCAGCCAAGTCCAGGGCCGGGCAGATACGCAGTATTTT. Its translation is CASSQVQGRADTQYF.

This sequence joins TRBV9 and TRBJ1-5, with D perhaps matching TRBD1 (5 bases). Looked up from germline, CDR1 is SGDLS and CDR2 is YYNGEE. Trimming cost V 6 bases and J 3 bases, with 22 bases left between them. This CDR3 is built from 17 residues. CDR3: CASNLNRPREFNQPQHF. In nucleotides, the CDR3 is TGTGCCAGCAACCTCAACAGGCCTAGAGAATTCAATCAGCCCCAGCATTTT.

The chain recombines TRBV7-2 with TRBJ2-1, with D perhaps matching TRBD2 (6 bases). This CDR3 has 16 residues. V dropped 6 bases and J dropped 0 bases, with 15 bases sitting between them. CDR1 SGHTA and CDR2 FQGNSA come from the germline V gene. CDR3 nucleotide sequence: TGTGCCAGCAGACTGGGGGGAGCCTCCTCCTACAATGAGCAGTTCTTC. This gives the protein CASRLGGASSYNEQFF.

J is TRBJ1-1 and V is TRBV9; no reliable D call. This CDR3 is 14 amino acids long. Germline CDR1 and CDR2: SGDLS and YYNGEE. V lost 0 bases and J lost 1, with 7 bases in between. CDR3 bases: TGTGCCAGCAGCGTAGTATCCGGGAACACTGAAGCTTTCTTT. It encodes CASSVVSGNTEAFF.